The 7 T cell receptor beta chains listed next were all sequenced from one sample in a study of blood T cells in healthy people across ages. Through a sample-barcoded 5' primer and a J-beta primer mix, a second PCR was run for roughly 6 to 11 cycles. TCRdb recomputed calls from the 5' RACE reads with MiXCR, one row per CDR3 protein. The data hold about 930,000 distinct CDR3 sequences, with 25% to 30% observed a single time. This sample was shared with a second study, whose subject was T cells of mothers and their children.

The sample was blood. The receptors come from a woman aged 40-49 years in good health.

The chain has TRBV3-1 and TRBJ2-7, with 9 nucleotides matching TRBD2. Germline-derived CDR1 and CDR2 are LGHDT and YNNKEL (reference sequence). The CDR3 covers 16 residues. Trimming took 0 bases from V and 4 from J; bases not matched to a gene: 7. CDR3 region: CASSQEQRGAGYEQYF. CDR3 DNA: TGTGCCAGCAGCCAAGAGCAGCGGGGGGCCGGGTACGAGCAGTACTTC.

The chain carries TRBV12-3 or TRBV12-4 and TRBJ2-2, with D perhaps matching TRBD1 (6 bases). The CDR3 runs to 19 residues. Trimming took off 4 bases at V and 0 bases at J, with 21 bases between the two ends. The CDR3 nucleotides are TGTGCCAGCAGTTCCTACACAGGGACGACCTTCACGAACACCGGGGAGCTGTTTTTT. Translated, it gives CASSSYTGTTFTNTGELFF.

Notes on this clonotype: The CDR3 end shows no conserved phenylalanine or tryptophan, and so a read error is likely. This chain uses TRBV28 with TRBJ2-1, with TRBD1 identical over 8 bases. The CDR3 runs 15 residues. The V segment lost 5 bases and the J segment 4 bases; nucleotides outside the gene matches: 7. Germline CDR1 MDHEN, CDR2 SYDVKM. The DNA for the CDR3 is TGTGCCAGCAGTCGACAGGGGACGCCGTACAATGAGCAGTTCGTC. It yields the protein CASSRQGTPYNEQFV.

This chain uses TRBV6-5 with TRBJ2-7, with D hard to call. The CDR3 totals 15 residues. With 6 bases removed from V and 2 bases from J, the gap between germline ends came to 17 bases. Per the germline V gene, CDR1 is MNHEY and CDR2 is SVGAGI. The chain's CDR3 is CASSRSPTETYEQYF. In nucleotides, the CDR3 is TGTGCCAGCAGCCGAAGCCCTACAGAAACCTACGAGCAGTACTTC.

In its sample, this clonotype was seen a few times. The rearrangement uses TRBV12-3 or TRBV12-4 and TRBJ1-5; the D is unclear. This CDR3 spans 12 amino acids. The V end was cut by 7 bases, the J end by 5 bases, with 9 bases between. The chain's CDR3 is CASTASDQPQHF. The CDR3 region has the DNA TGTGCCAGCACCGCCTCCGATCAGCCCCAGCATTTT.

The rearrangement links TRBV28 to TRBJ2-3; 9 bases map to TRBD2. CDR1 and CDR2 (germline): MDHEN, SYDVKM. The CDR3 loop spans 16 amino acids. V lost 1 base, J lost 5 bases, and 7 bases stayed unmatched. The CDR3 DNA reads as TGTGCCAGCAGTTTATCGGCGGGGGGGCAAATAGATACGCAGTATTTT. Translated: CASSLSAGGQIDTQYF.

The chain carries TRBV20-1 and TRBJ1-1; 7 bases fit TRBD1. CDR3 length equals 14 residues. V dropped 1 base and J dropped 2; count of bases not matched to a gene: 4. Germline V CDR1 and CDR2: DFQATT, SNEGSKA (reference sequence). CDR3 DNA: TGCAGTGCTAGAGCAAGAGGGGGCAACACTGAAGCTTTCTTT. Amino acids: CSARARGGNTEAFF.